The clone carrying this T cell receptor beta chain was counted ten times or more. This specimen comes from a study of identical twins. TCRdb passed the 5' RACE reads through MiXCR, listing each CDR3 protein once. The data show about 100,000 distinct CDR3 sequences, with 5.9% seen just once and about an eighth held by the top ten. From germline, CDR1 is SGHVS and CDR2 FNYEAQ. This CDR3 has 13 amino acids. Trimming removed 11 bases at V and 4 bases at J, with 17 bases between. The chain combines TRBV7-6 with TRBJ1-2; no firm D call. The clonotype comes from a woman aged 45-60 years in good health. The specimen was memory T cells sorted from blood. This chain's CDR3 is CAVAGGLGYGYTF. CDR3 bases: TGTGCCGTAGCAGGCGGGCTCGGCTATGGCTACACCTTC.